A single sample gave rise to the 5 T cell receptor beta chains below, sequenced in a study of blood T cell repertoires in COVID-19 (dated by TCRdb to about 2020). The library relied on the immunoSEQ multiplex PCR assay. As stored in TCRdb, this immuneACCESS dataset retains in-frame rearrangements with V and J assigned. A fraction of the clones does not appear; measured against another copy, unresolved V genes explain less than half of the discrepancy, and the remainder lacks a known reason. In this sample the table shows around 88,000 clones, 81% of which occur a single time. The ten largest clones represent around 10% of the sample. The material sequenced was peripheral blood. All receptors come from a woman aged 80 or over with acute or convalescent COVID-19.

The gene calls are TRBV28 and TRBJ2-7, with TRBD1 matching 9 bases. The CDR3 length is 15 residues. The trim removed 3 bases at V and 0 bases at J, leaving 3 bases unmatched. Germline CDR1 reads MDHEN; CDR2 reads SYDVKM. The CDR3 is CASSFLGQGSYEQYF. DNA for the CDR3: TGTGCCAGCAGTTTTCTGGGACAGGGCTCCTACGAGCAGTACTTC.

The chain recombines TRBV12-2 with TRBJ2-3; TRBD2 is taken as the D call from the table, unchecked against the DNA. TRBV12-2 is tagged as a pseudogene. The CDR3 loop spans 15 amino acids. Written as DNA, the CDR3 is TGTGCAAGTCGCAATGTAAGCGGGATCACAGATACGCAGTATTTT. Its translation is CASRNVSGITDTQYF.

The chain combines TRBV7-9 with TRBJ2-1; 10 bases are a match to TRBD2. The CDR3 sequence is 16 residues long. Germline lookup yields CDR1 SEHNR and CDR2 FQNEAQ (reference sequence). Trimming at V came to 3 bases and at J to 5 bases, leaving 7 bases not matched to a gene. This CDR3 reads CASSFSGGSINNEQFF. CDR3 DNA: TGTGCCAGCAGCTTTAGCGGGGGGTCAATAAACAATGAGCAGTTCTTC.

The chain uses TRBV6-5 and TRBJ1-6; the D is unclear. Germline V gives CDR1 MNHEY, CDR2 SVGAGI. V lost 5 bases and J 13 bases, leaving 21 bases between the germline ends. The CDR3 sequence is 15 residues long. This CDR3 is CASSNRDIGLTPLHF. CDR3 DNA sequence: TGTGCCAGCAGTAACCGAGACATCGGCCTTACGCCCCTCCACTTT.

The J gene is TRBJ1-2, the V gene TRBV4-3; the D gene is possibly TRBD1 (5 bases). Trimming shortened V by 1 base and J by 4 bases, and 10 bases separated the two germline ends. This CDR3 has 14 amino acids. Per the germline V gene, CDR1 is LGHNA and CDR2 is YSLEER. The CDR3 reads CASSQGQGTYGYTF. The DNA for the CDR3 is TGCGCCAGCAGCCAAGGTCAGGGAACCTATGGCTACACCTTC.